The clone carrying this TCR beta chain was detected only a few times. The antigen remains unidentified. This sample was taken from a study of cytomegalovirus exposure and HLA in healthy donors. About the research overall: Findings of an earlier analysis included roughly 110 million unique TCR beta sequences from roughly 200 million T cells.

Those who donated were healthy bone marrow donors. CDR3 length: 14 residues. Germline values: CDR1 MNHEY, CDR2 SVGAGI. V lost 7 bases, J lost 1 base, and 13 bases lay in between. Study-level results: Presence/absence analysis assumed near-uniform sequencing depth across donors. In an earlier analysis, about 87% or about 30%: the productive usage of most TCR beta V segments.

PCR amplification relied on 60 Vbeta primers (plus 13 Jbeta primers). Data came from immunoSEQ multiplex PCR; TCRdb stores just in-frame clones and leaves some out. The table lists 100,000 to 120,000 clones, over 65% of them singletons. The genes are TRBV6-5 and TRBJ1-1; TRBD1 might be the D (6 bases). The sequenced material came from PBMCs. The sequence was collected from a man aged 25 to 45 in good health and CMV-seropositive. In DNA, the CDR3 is TGTGCCAGCACTCAGGGGTGGGGGAACACTGAAGCTTTCTTT. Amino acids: CASTQGWGNTEAFF.